This T cell receptor (beta chain) appears in the sequencing data of a study of CD8 T cells in Susac syndrome (dated by TCRdb to about 2019). With respect to the entire study: Whether CD8+ T cell activation and differentiation in Susac syndrome was antigen driven was tested using repertoire sequencing.

Turning to this clonotype: Its antigen has not been determined. One base away there is no much larger clone; base qualities are not given.

From the cysteine through the phenylalanine, the CDR3 covers 12 amino acids. The DNA shown is the 36-base CDR3, in frame from base 1. According to the germline V gene (reference sequence), CDR1 reads DFQATT and CDR2 reads SNEGSKA. Trimming takes 2 bases from V and 7 bases from J, and the germline ends sit 11 bases apart. RNA was extracted with the RNeasy kit and 0.5 to 1 ug was reverse transcribed using random hexamers. The immunoSEQ multiplex PCR assay, covering 54 Vbeta and 13 Jbeta segments, was used to amplify TCR beta CDR3 regions. Bias from PCR amplification was corrected by using a synthetic template baseline for primer optimization and for computational correction. Processing in the source paper ran as follows. Only productive sequences were kept, with reads annotated to V, D and J genes according to IMGT and analyzed in immunoSEQ Analyzer. Clonality was computed as one minus Shannon entropy normalized by log2 of the number of productive unique sequences. Public and private clones were assessed among the 100 most prevalent clones of each patient and control. A clone was defined as Susac-specific if it was absent from the healthy and MS cohorts, from roughly 980 published viral clones and from other ImmuneACCESS disease sequences. TCRdb itself trimmed the public reads at Q25 with fastp, ran MiXCR and retained productive beta chains. Every distinct CDR3 protein forms one entry, paired with its most common genes and DNA. The V and J calls, along with clone size, are taken from TCRdb and not from the paper's own processing. This sample holds 140,000 or so distinct CDR3 sequences; approximately 95% were observed only once. The ten largest clonotypes hold over 0.1% of the sample.

Results and caveats for the whole study, not just this receptor: The number of individuals in the TCR sequencing and HLA analysis was recognized as being relatively small.

Peripheral blood CD8+ and CD4+ T cells from healthy donors, Susac syndrome patients and multiple sclerosis patients were profiled by high-throughput TCR beta sequencing. Treatment-naive patients with stable or active relapsing-remitting disease fulfilling revised McDonald criteria were used as multiple sclerosis controls. Bulk CD8+ and CD4+ T cells were purified by magnetic negative isolation, whereas CD8+ TEMRA cells were enriched by FACS. Blood was collected in EDTA tubes and processed within 24 hours, with PBMCs isolated through density gradient centrifugation. PBMCs intended for TCR sequencing were cryopreserved in liquid nitrogen and thawed later in a water bath at 37 degrees C. The sorted or isolated CD4+, CD8+ and CD8+ TEMRA cells reached a purity of at least 90%.

The origin of this receptor is a human donor with multiple sclerosis. The chain employs TRBV20-1 and TRBJ2-5, with no confident D gene call. The source material was CD4+ T cells from PBMCs. The sequenced DNA: TGCAGTGCTAGACTAGACGGGCGGACCCAGTACTTC. Translation gives CSARLDGRTQYF.